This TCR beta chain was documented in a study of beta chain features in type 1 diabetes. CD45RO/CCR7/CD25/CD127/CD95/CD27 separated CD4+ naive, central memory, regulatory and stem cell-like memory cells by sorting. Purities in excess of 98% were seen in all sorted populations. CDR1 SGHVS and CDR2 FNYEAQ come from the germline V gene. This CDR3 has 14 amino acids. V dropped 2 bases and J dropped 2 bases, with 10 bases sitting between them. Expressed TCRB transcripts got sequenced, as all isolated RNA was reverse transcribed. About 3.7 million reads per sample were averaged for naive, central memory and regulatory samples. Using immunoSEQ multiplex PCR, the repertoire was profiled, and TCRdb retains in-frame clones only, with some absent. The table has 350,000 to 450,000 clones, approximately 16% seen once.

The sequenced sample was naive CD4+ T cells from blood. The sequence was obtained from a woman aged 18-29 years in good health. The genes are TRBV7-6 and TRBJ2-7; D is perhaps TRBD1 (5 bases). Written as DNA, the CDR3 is TGTGCCAGCAGCTTAACCCCAGGGACCTACGAGCAGTACTTC. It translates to CASSLTPGTYEQYF.